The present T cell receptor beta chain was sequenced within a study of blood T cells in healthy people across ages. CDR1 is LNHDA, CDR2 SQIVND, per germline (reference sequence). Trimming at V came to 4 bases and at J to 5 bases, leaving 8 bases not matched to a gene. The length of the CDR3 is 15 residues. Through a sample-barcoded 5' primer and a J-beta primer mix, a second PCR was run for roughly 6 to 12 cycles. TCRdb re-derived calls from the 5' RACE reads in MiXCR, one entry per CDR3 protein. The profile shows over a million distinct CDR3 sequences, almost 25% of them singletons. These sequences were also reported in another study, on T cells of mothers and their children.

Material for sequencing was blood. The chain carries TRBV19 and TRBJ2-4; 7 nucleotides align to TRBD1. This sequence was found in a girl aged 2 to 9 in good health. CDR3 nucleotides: TGTGCCAGTAGTAGAGACAGGGAGATTGAAAACATTCAGTACTTC. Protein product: CASSRDREIENIQYF.